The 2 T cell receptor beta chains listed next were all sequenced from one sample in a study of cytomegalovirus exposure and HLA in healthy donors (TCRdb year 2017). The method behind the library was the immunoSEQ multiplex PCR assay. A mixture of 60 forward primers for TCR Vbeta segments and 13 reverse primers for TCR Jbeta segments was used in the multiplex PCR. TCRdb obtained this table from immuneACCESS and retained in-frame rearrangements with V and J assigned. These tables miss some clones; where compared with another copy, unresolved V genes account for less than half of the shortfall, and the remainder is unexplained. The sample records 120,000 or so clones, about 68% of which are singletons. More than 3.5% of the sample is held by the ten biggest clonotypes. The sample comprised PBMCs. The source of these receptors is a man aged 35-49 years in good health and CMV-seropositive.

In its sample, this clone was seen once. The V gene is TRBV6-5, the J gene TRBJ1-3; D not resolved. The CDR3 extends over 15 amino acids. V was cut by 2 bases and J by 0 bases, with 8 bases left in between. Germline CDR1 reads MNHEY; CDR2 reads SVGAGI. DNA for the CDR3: TGTGCCAGCAGTTACGGGAGAAGCTCTGGAAACACCATATATTTT. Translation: CASSYGRSSGNTIYF.

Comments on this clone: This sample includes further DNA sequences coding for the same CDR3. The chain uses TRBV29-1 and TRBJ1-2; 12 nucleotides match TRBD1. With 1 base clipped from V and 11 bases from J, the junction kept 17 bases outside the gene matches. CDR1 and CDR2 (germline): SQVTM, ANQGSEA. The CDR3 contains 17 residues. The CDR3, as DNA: TGCAGCGTTGAAGTTACCACCCTGAGGGACAGGGGGCGAGGTTACACCTTC. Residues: CSVEVTTLRDRGRGYTF. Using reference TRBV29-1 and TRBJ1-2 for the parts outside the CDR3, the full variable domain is SAVISQKPSRDICQRGTSLTIQCQVDSQVTMMFWYRQQPGQSLTLIATANQGSEATYESGFVIDKFPISRPNLTFSTLTVSNMSPEDSSIYLCSVEVTTLRDRGRGYTFGSGTRLTVV.